These T cell receptor beta chains were read from a single sample in a study of beta chain features in type 1 diabetes. Here immunoSEQ multiplex PCR was the method, and the copy in TCRdb shows in-frame clones only, minus some. The table has about 130,000 clones, around 9% seen once. Sequenced: central memory CD4+ T cells from blood. The receptors derive from a man aged 25-40 years with type 1 diabetes. CDR3s include the opening cysteine and the closing phenylalanine or tryptophan. Each record gives: clone size, J gene, D gene, V gene, CDR3 DNA, CDR3 protein. D genes are given only for firm matches. Size values are once, few and many counts, or a class for expanded clones, and some rows have none.

-	TRBJ2-3	TRBD1	TRBV7-9	TGTGCCAGCAGCTTAAACAGGGGTGGTACGCAGTATTTT	CASSLNRGGTQYF
few	TRBJ2-1	-	TRBV29-1	TGCAGCGTGGTCGCGGGGGCTGACTTCTACAATGAGCAGTTCTTC	CSVVAGADFYNEQFF
-	TRBJ2-6	-	TRBV11-2	TGTGCCAGCAGCTCGATACAGGGGGCCAACGTCCTGACTTTC	CASSSIQGANVLTF
-	TRBJ2-5	-	TRBV5-1	TGCGCCAGCAGCTTGGTGGGGAGCCAAGAGACCCAGTACTTC	CASSLVGSQETQYF
-	TRBJ2-1	TRBD2	TRBV5-1	TGCGCCAGCAGCTTACTACCCGGGACTAGCGTCAATGAGCAGTTCTTC	CASSLLPGTSVNEQFF
few	TRBJ2-5	TRBD2	TRBV5-1	TGCGCCAGCACCTCTCGGGGGGGGCCGGAGACCCAGTACTTC	CASTSRGGPETQYF
few	TRBJ2-2	-	TRBV5-6	TGTGCCAGCAGCGGATCAGGGGCTGGCGGGGAGCTGTTTTTT	CASSGSGAGGELFF
-	TRBJ2-5	-	TRBV11-1	TGTGCCAGCAGCCGTGCCTGGGAGCAGGAGACCCAGTACTTC	CASSRAWEQETQYF
-	TRBJ1-6	TRBD1	TRBV2	TGTGCCACCCGGGACAGTAATAATTCACCCCTCCACTTT	CATRDSNNSPLHF
many	TRBJ1-1	-	TRBV29-1	TGCAGCGTGGCCTGGGGGCTGAACACTGAAGCTTTCTTT	CSVAWGLNTEAFF
few	TRBJ2-3	-	TRBV1	TGCACCAGCAGCCAAGATCCAGGATTGACAGATACGCAGTATTTT	CTSSQDPGLTDTQYF
few	TRBJ2-1	TRBD1	TRBV7-9	TGTGCCAGCAGCTCCAGGGCGGACAGGGTACTCCTTAGTGAGCAGTTCTTC	CASSSRADRVLLSEQFF
-	TRBJ2-3	TRBD2	TRBV19	TGTGCCAGTACCGTCGGGGACTACGCAACAGATACGCAGTATTTT	CASTVGDYATDTQYF
few	TRBJ2-7	-	TRBV5-1	TGCGCCAGCAGCTTAGAGGGTCTGGACGAGCAGTACTTC	CASSLEGLDEQYF
few	TRBJ1-2	-	TRBV29-1	TGCAGCGTTGGAGACGACCTAACAGGGAAACAGGATGGCTACACCTTC	CSVGDDLTGKQDGYTF